The clone carrying this T cell receptor (beta chain) was detected a few times. What it recognizes is unknown. The sample comes from a study of identical twins. Study results and caveats: Fewer insertions characterized abundant cord blood beta clonotypes, whereas memory repertoires showed none.

CDR3 length: 13 residues. Trimming cost V 3 bases and J 7 bases, with 12 bases left between them. TCRdb itself ran the 5' RACE reads through MiXCR, one entry per CDR3 protein. The repertoire includes about 340,000 distinct CDR3 sequences, over 9% of them detected once, and approximately 7.9% sits in the top ten. The same data also went into a second study, on yellow fever vaccine responses in identical twins.

Sequencing input: CD8+ T cells sorted from blood. The clonotype comes from a woman between 18 and 30 years old in good health. The genes are TRBV12-3 or TRBV12-4 and TRBJ2-5, with D possibly being TRBD1 or TRBD2 (5 bases each). CDR3 in DNA: TGTGCCAGCAGTTTTGGGACCAAAGGGACCCAGTACTTC. It encodes CASSFGTKGTQYF.